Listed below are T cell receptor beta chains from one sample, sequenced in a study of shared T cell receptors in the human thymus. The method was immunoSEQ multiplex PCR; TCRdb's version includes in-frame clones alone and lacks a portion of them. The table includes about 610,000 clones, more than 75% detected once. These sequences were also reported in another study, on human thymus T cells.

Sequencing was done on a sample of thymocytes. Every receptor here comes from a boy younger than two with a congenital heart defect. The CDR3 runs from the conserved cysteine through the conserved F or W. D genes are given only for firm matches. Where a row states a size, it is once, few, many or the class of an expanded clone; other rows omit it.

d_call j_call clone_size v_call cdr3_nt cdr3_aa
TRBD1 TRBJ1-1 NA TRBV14 TGTGCCAGCAGCCAAGAGAGATCGGGGGACAGGGAAGGGCTCACTGAAGCTTTCTTT CASSQERSGDREGLTEAFF
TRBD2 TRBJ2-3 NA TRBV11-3 TGTGCCAGCAGCTGGGGACTAGCGGGAGGCAGTCGCACAGATACGCAGTATTTT CASSWGLAGGSRTDTQYF
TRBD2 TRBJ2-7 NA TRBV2 TGTGCCAGCAGTGGAAGCACGGGACTAGATGGCTCCTACGAGCAGTACTTC CASSGSTGLDGSYEQYF
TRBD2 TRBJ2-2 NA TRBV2 TGTGCCAGCAGTGGCGGGAGGCTCACCGGGGAGCTGTTTTTT CASSGGRLTGELFF
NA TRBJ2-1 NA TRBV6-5 TGTGCCAGCAGTTACTCGGGGGGACGGACATACAATGAGCAGTTCTTC CASSYSGGRTYNEQFF
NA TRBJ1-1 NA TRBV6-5 TGTGCCATCCAGCGGGGGGGGGCCGGGACTGAAGCTTTCTTT CAIQRGGAGTEAFF
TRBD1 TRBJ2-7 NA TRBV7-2 TGTGCCAGCAGCTTCTCTCCCCGGACAGGGATAATCGACGAGCAGTACTTC CASSFSPRTGIIDEQYF
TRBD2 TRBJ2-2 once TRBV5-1 TGCGCCAGCAGCCCGCGACTAGCGGGAGGAAAGTTAAACACCGGGGAGCTGTTTTTT CASSPRLAGGKLNTGELFF
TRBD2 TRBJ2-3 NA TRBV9 TGTGCCAGCAGCGTAGGCCAGCGGGAACACACAGATACACAGTATTTT CASSVGQREHTDTQYF
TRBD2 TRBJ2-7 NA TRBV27 TGTGCCAGCAGCCCGGGACTAGGGTTTTACGAGCAGTACTTC CASSPGLGFYEQYF
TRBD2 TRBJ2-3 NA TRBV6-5 TGTGCCAGCAGTCGACTAGCGGGAGTGGATACGCAGTATTTT CASSRLAGVDTQYF
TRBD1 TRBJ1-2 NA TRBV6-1 TGTGCCAGCAGTGCAACCGGGACAGGGTTTAACTATGGCTACACCTTC CASSATGTGFNYGYTF
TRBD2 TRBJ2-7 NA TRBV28 TGTGCCAGCTCCGCCCCCGGGACTAAAAAGTACTTC CASSAPGTKKYF
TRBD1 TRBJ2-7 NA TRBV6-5 TGTGCCAGCAGTTACGGACGGGACAGGGTTTCCTACGAGCAGTACTTC CASSYGRDRVSYEQYF
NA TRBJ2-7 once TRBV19 TGTGCCAGTAGTATTAGTCAGGCTTCCTACGAGCAGTACTTC CASSISQASYEQYF
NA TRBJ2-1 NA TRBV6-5 TGTGCCAGCAGCCCCGGAGGGGCATACAATGAGCAGTTCTTC CASSPGGAYNEQFF
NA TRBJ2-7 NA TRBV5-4 TGTGCCAGCAGCACCCGCAGACAGAGGGGGGGATACGAGCAGTACTTC CASSTRRQRGGYEQYF
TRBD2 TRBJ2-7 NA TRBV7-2 TGTGCCAGCAGCTTAGGCCTAGCGGGAGACAACGAGCAGTACTTC CASSLGLAGDNEQYF
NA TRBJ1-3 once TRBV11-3 TGTGCCAGCAGCTTATACGGACAGCCGAACTCTGGAAACACCATATATTTT CASSLYGQPNSGNTIYF
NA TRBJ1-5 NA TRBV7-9 TGTGCCAGCAGTTTAGCTTGTCAGGCCCCGAGCATGCATTTT CASSLACQAPSMHF
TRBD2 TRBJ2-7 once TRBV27 TGTGCCAGCAGTCCCATGGGACTAGCGGGCCTCTACGAGCAGTACTTC CASSPMGLAGLYEQYF
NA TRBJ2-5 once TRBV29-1 TGCAGCGTCACACAGACTGCTGGGGCCGAAGTAACCCAGTACTTC CSVTQTAGAEVTQYF
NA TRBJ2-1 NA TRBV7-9 TGTGCCAGCAGCTCCGGGGGTGAGCAGTTCTTC CASSSGGEQFF
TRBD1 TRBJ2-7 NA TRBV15 TGTGCCACCAGCAGCCCCGGGGGACAGGGCCCACTAGAGCAGTACTTC CATSSPGGQGPLEQYF
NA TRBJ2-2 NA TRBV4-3 TGCGCCAGCAGCTCAGGGGCTAAGAACACCGGGGAGCTGTTTTTT CASSSGAKNTGELFF
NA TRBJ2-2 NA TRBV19 TGTGCCAGTAAAACCACCGGGGGACTTAGCACCGGGGAGCTGTTTTTT CASKTTGGLSTGELFF
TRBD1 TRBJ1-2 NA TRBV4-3 TGCGCCAGCAGCCAATACGCCCGGACAGGGAATTACTATGGCTACACCTTC CASSQYARTGNYYGYTF
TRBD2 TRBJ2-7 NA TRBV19 TGTGCCAGTAGTGGAACTAGCGGGAGCAGGTACGAGCAGTACTTC CASSGTSGSRYEQYF
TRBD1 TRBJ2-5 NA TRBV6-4 TGTGCCAGCAGCCCCGAGCCAAGGCGCACAGGGGTCGAGACCCAGTACTTC CASSPEPRRTGVETQYF
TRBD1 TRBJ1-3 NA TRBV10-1 TGCGCCAGCAGTACCGGACAGGAACCTGGAAACACCATATATTTT CASSTGQEPGNTIYF
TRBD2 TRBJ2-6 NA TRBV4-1 TGCGCCAGCAGCCGGGGGGGACTAGCGGGAGGGCCACTAGGGGCCAACGTCCTGACTTTC CASSRGGLAGGPLGANVLTF
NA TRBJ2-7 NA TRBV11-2 TGTGCCAGCAGCTTAGACCCAAGCGGGTACCCCTACGAGCAGTACTTC CASSLDPSGYPYEQYF
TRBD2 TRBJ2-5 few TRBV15 TGTGCCACCAGCAGTAGGAAGGCTAGCGGGAGTAGAGGAGAGACCCAGTACTTC CATSSRKASGSRGETQYF
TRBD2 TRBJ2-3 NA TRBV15 TGTGCCACCAGCCCCCGGATAAAGGGCGGGAGGGGCACAGATACGCAGTATTTT CATSPRIKGGRGTDTQYF
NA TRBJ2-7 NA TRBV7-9 TGTGCCAGCAGCCCGCCCCGGGGTGGTGAGCAGTACTTC CASSPPRGGEQYF
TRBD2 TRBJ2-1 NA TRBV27 TGTGCCAGCAGTTTAGGAATAGCGGGAGTCGATGAGCAGTTCTTC CASSLGIAGVDEQFF
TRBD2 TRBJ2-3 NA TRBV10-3 TGTGCCATCAGTGATCCGGGAGGGCCCTCAGATACGCAGTATTTT CAISDPGGPSDTQYF
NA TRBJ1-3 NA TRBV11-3 TGTGCCAGCAGCTTAGCGGGGGGTGCTGGAAACACCATATATTTT CASSLAGGAGNTIYF